Presented here are 10 T cell receptor beta chains from one specimen sequenced in a study of blood T cell repertoires in COVID-19. Clones were read by immunoSEQ multiplex PCR, and TCRdb kept only the in-frame ones, dropping some. The top ten hold around 2.5% of the sample, which has some 320,000 clones, 90% seen once. Material for sequencing was PBMCs or T cells enriched from blood (not recorded which). The receptors shown here come from a man aged 55 to 70 who had recovered from COVID-19.

This clone was detected once. The chain recombines TRBV11-1 with TRBJ2-5; 12 bases are shared with TRBD1. The CDR3 length is 16 residues. The J segment lost 6 bases and the V segment lost 4 bases, leaving 9 bases of the junction unmatched. Looked up from germline, CDR1 is SGHAT and CDR2 is FQDESV (reference sequence). In nucleotides, the CDR3 is TGTGCCAGCAGCTGGGGTACGGGACAGGGGGCGAAGACCCAGTACTTC. As protein: CASSWGTGQGAKTQYF. Supplemented by reference TRBV11-1 and TRBJ2-5, the full variable domain reads EAEVAQSPRYKITEKSQAVAFWCDPISGHATLYWYRQILGQGPELLVQFQDESVVDDSQLPKDRFSAERLKGVDSTLKIQPAELGDSAMYLCASSWGTGQGAKTQYFGPGTRLLVL.

V gene TRBV9 combines with J gene TRBJ1-1; D may be TRBD1 (5 bases). The V gene lost 0 bases and the J gene lost 7 bases, with 10 bases spanning the gap. Germline CDR1 SGDLS, CDR2 YYNGEE. The CDR3 is 13 residues long. The CDR3 nucleotides are TGTGCCAGCAGCGTAGCCGGGGGAGGTGAAGCTTTCTTT. Its protein product is CASSVAGGGEAFF.

The genes are TRBV4-1 and TRBJ2-7; 9 bases fit TRBD2. The CDR3 covers 14 residues. V was clipped by 3 bases and J by 3 bases; unmatched bases: 3. From germline, CDR1 is MGHRA and CDR2 YSYEKL. The CDR3: CASSHGGGVYEQYF. In DNA form, the CDR3 reads TGCGCCAGCAGCCATGGCGGGGGGGTCTACGAGCAGTACTTC.

V is TRBV25-1 and J is TRBJ2-2, with TRBD1 as a possible D gene (6 bases). From germline, CDR1 is MGHDK and CDR2 SYGVNS. This CDR3 comprises 14 residues. V was cut by 6 bases and J by 4 bases, with 12 bases left in between. The CDR3 here is CASRDDRSTGELFF. For the CDR3, the DNA is TGTGCCAGCAGGGATGACAGGAGCACCGGGGAGCTGTTTTTT.

This clone occurred once. The chain has TRBV5-4 and TRBJ1-6, with no clear D. The CDR3 loop spans 12 amino acids. CDR1 SGHNT and CDR2 YYREEE come from the germline V gene (reference sequence). Between the trimmed V and J ends, which lost 1 base and 14 bases, there was a span of 10 bases. The CDR3 region has the DNA TGTGCCAGCAGCTTGCCCACCGCAGCCCTCCACTTT. As protein: CASSLPTAALHF.

This clone came up once. The gene calls are TRBV5-1 and TRBJ2-4; 15 bases map to TRBD2. The junction had 6 bases not matched to a gene; V was cut back by 4 bases and J by 10 bases. The CDR3 length is 15 residues. CDR1 and CDR2 (germline): SGHRS, YFSETQ. The CDR3 nucleotides are TGCGCCAGCAGCCCCGGGACTAGCGGGGGGCAAATTCAGTACTTC. It encodes CASSPGTSGGQIQYF.

The chain couples TRBV7-9 to TRBJ2-5; 8 bases line up with TRBD1. The germline V gene encodes CDR1 SEHNR and CDR2 FQNEAQ (reference sequence). After removal of 5 bases from V and 1 base from J, the junction contained 3 bases not matched to a gene. The CDR3 has 14 residues. The CDR3 DNA reads TGTGCCAGCAGCCGTGGACAGGGCCAAGAGACCCAGTACTTC. This sequence encodes CASSRGQGQETQYF.

J is TRBJ1-5 and V is TRBV19; D remains ambiguous. Between the trimmed V and J ends, which lost 3 bases and 5 bases, there was a span of 17 bases. CDR3 length equals 16 residues. CDR1 is LNHDA and CDR2 is SQIVND in the germline V gene (reference sequence). CDR3 nucleotides: TGTGCCAGTAGTATGGCGTCAGCCGGAGGCCATCAGCCCCAGCATTTT. Its protein product is CASSMASAGGHQPQHF.

The chain combines TRBV30 with TRBJ1-5; D may be TRBD1 (6 bases). The ends were cut back, 5 bases at V and 5 bases at J, with 16 bases in the middle. The V gene's germline CDR1 is GTSNPN and CDR2 SVGIG (reference sequence). This CDR3 spans 14 amino acids. CDR3 in DNA: TGTGCCTGGGGGACCGGGACAAGTTATCAGCCCCAGCATTTT. Its translation: CAWGTGTSYQPQHF.

This sequence joins TRBV2 and TRBJ1-1; unclear D gene. The V and J ends lost 4 bases and 7 bases respectively, with 7 bases between them. The germline gives CDR1 SNHLY, CDR2 FYNNEI. The CDR3 runs to 11 residues. The CDR3 is CASSVTREAFF. The DNA for the CDR3 is TGTGCCAGCAGTGTTACTCGTGAAGCTTTCTTT. Complete variable domain (other parts from reference TRBV2 and TRBJ1-1): EPEVTQTPSHQVTQMGQEVILRCVPISNHLYFYWYRQILGQKVEFLVSFYNNEISEKSEIFDDQFSVERPDGSNFTLKIRSTKLEDSAMYFCASSVTREAFFGQGTRLTVV.